What follows describes a single T cell receptor (beta chain). What it recognizes is unknown. This sample was taken from a study of T cell responses to AZD1222 COVID-19 vaccine. Findings of the study overall: AZD1222 recipients seropositive at baseline numbered only six or seven.

This CDR3 has 12 amino acids. The V end was cut by 2 bases, the J end by 6 bases, with 7 bases between. CDR1 and CDR2 from the germline V gene are MNHEY and SVGAGI. Sequencing was performed with immunoSEQ multiplex PCR; in TCRdb, only in-frame clones are kept and a portion is missing. The sample records 80,000 or so clones, approximately 86% being singletons. The specimen was peripheral blood, collected on day 0 of MenACWY control vaccination. The receptor comes from an adult in good health. The chain couples TRBV6-5 to TRBJ1-2, with D perhaps TRBD1 (5 bases). CDR3: CASSYRGDGYTF. CDR3 nucleotides: TGTGCCAGCAGTTACAGGGGAGATGGCTACACCTTC.